Sequencing of this TCR beta chain was carried out in a study of OX40 agonist ivuxolimab in advanced cancers. This CDR3 has 11 amino acids. Germline V gives CDR1 SGHVS, CDR2 FQNEAQ. The V gene lost 3 bases and the J gene lost 3 bases, with 2 bases spanning the gap. Repertoires were generated with immunoSEQ multiplex PCR, while TCRdb's copy carries only in-frame clones and drops some. The table lists about 70,000 clones, over 85% of them singletons, with around 1.1% in the top ten. The source of this sequence is an adult with an advanced solid tumor such as melanoma, head and neck, liver or kidney cancer. The chain carries TRBV7-8 and TRBJ1-1; unclear D gene. The source material was CD4+ or CD8+ T cells sorted from blood, sampled in a trial of the OX40 agonist ivuxolimab. DNA for the CDR3: TGTGCCAGCAGCTTCGACACTGAAGCTTTCTTT. It is translated as CASSFDTEAFF.